The 21 T cell receptor beta chains below were found in one sample sequenced in a study of T cell repertoires in cytomegalovirus infection. Each CDR3 protein is one row after TCRdb ran MiXCR on the reads. Of about half a million distinct CDR3 sequences in the sample, about two fifths were seen once. Antigens for these TCRs are unknown. Material: cultured PBMCs, obtained from culture after CMV antigen stimulation. These receptors were taken from a human donor in good health (CMV status not recorded). Some clones in this sample may be carry-over from other donors' samples.

The chain couples TRBV7-2 to TRBJ2-7; TRBD1 matches 7 bases. The CDR3 covers 15 residues. Germline assignment: CDR1 SGHTA and CDR2 FQGNSA. Trimming took 0 bases from V and 3 from J; bases not matched to a gene: 5. The DNA of the CDR3 is TGTGCCAGCAGCTTAGCACAGGGGATTCTCTACGAGCAGTACTTC. This sequence encodes CASSLAQGILYEQYF.

The rearrangement joins TRBV12-3 or TRBV12-4 to TRBJ1-5; 8 nucleotides line up with TRBD1. The ends lost 6 bases at V and 5 bases at J; junction bases unmatched: 9. The CDR3 runs to 15 residues. Here the CDR3 DNA reads TGTGCCAGCAGCCTTAGGACAGGGTTCGATCAGCCCCAGCATTTT. It codes for CASSLRTGFDQPQHF.

The chain carries TRBV6-2 or TRBV6-3 and TRBJ1-5; D remains ambiguous. Germline V gene data show CDR1 as MNHEY and CDR2 as SVGEGT. The CDR3 is made up of 19 amino acids. Trimming stripped 2 bases from V and 2 bases from J, with 22 bases between. The DNA of the CDR3 is TGTGCCAGCAGTTACGAGGTGACCCAAGAGATATACCGCAATCAGCCCCAGCATTTT. It specifies CASSYEVTQEIYRNQPQHF.

The chain combines TRBV4-1 with TRBJ2-7, with D perhaps TRBD1 (5 bases). Per germline, CDR1 MGHRA and CDR2 YSYEKL. The CDR3 loop spans 15 amino acids. V was shortened by 2 bases and J by 1 base, with 12 bases between the two germline ends. CDR3 in amino acids: CASSQQTPGSYEQYF. Written as DNA, the CDR3 is TGCGCCAGCAGCCAACAAACTCCAGGGTCCTACGAGCAGTACTTC.

This clonotype was observed once. The gene calls are TRBV19 and TRBJ1-1; D remains unclear. CDR3 length: 14 residues. CDR1 is LNHDA and CDR2 is SQIVND in the germline V gene (reference sequence). V lost 5 bases and J 0 bases, leaving 10 bases between the germline ends. The CDR3: CASSRRTLNTEAFF. CDR3 nucleotide sequence: TGTGCCAGTAGTCGTAGGACTCTGAACACTGAAGCTTTCTTT.

Details on this clonotype: The CDR3 does not close with the conserved phenylalanine or tryptophan, likely indicating a read error. The limits of the CDR3 on the DNA are not certain, so only TCRdb's listed CDR3 is given. The V gene is TRBV11-2, the J gene TRBJ2-7. The CDR3 totals 11 residues, both ends included. Germline V gives CDR1 SGHAT, CDR2 FQNNGV. This chain's CDR3 is CASSRGSNEYS.

The gene calls are TRBV6-5 and TRBJ1-2; D perhaps matches TRBD1 (5 bases). Trimming took off 2 bases at V and 8 bases at J, with 15 bases between the two ends. The CDR3 covers 14 residues. Germline V gene sequence: CDR1 MNHEY, CDR2 SVGAGI. Written as DNA, the CDR3 is TGTGCCAGCAGTTACCGGACGGGACGGAAAGGCTACACCTTC. Translating it yields CASSYRTGRKGYTF.

This clonotype has only one observation. This rearrangement joins TRBV6-1 to TRBJ2-3; 7 nucleotides line up with TRBD2. The V and J ends lost 4 bases and 2 bases, in that order; junction bases with no gene match: 6. The CDR3 extends over 15 amino acids. The V gene's germline CDR1 is MNHNS and CDR2 SASEGT. The CDR3 nucleotides are TGTGCCAGCAGTGCGCCTAGCGGCTACACAGATACGCAGTATTTT. Translating gives CASSAPSGYTDTQYF.

This chain uses TRBV4-1 with TRBJ2-7; unclear D gene. This CDR3 region has 13 residues. Trimming left V 0 bases short and J 4 bases short, with 7 bases between. The germline V gene has CDR1 MGHRA and CDR2 YSYEKL. As DNA, the CDR3 is TGCGCCAGCAGCCAAGATCCGAAGTACGAGCAGTACTTC. Protein sequence: CASSQDPKYEQYF.

V is TRBV7-2 and J is TRBJ1-2; D remains ambiguous. The V and J ends lost 1 base and 4 bases respectively, with 13 bases between them. This CDR3 contains 15 residues. Looked up from germline, CDR1 is SGHTA and CDR2 is FQGNSA. The CDR3 loop is CASSLGSGSLYGYTF. CDR3 sequence (DNA): TGTGCCAGCAGCTTAGGATCTGGATCACTCTATGGCTACACCTTC.

DNA for the CDR3: TGTGCCAGCAGTTTAGCGGGGCCAGTCAAGTATTTT. Translating gives CASSLAGPVKYF. The J gene is TRBJ2-3, the V gene TRBV12-3 or TRBV12-4; D may be TRBD1 (5 bases). The V end lost 0 bases, the J end lost 13 bases, and 11 bases lay between the germline ends. This CDR3 has 12 residues.

The chain combines TRBV7-2 with TRBJ2-7; D not resolved. The length of the CDR3 is 12 residues. The germline V and J ends were trimmed by 5 bases and 4 bases, with 9 bases remaining between them. Germline assignment: CDR1 SGHTA and CDR2 FQGNSA. CDR3 DNA sequence: TGTGCCAGCAGCCTCATTCGGTACGAGCAGTACTTC. Protein product: CASSLIRYEQYF.

The V call is TRBV6-6, the J call TRBJ2-7; 8 bases align to TRBD1. V was pared by 0 bases and J by 3 bases, with 10 bases of the junction left unmatched. The CDR3 totals 17 residues. Germline CDR1 reads MNHNY; CDR2 reads SVGAGI (reference sequence). CDR3 DNA: TGTGCCAGCAGTTACTCGAGTTCATTGGACAGGGTCTACGAGCAGTACTTC. Protein: CASSYSSSLDRVYEQYF.

This clonotype showed up just a few times. The chain links TRBV12-3 or TRBV12-4 to TRBJ2-7; 8 bases align to TRBD1. There are 14 residues in the CDR3. J lost 5 bases, V lost 5 bases, and 8 bases had no gene match. DNA of the CDR3: TGTGCCAGCAGTCGGGAAACAGGGGGAGACGAGCAGTACTTC. Its translation: CASSRETGGDEQYF.

The J gene is TRBJ2-3, the V gene TRBV7-6; 13 nucleotides match TRBD2. V trimming: 4 bases; J trimming: 4 bases; junction bases outside the gene matches: 5. This CDR3 region has 16 residues. Germline CDR1 reads SGHVS; CDR2 reads FNYEAQ. CDR3 DNA sequence: TGTGCCAGCAGCTATACTAGCGGGGGGGCGTCAGATACGCAGTATTTT. This gives the protein CASSYTSGGASDTQYF.

The J gene is TRBJ2-7, the V gene TRBV18; possible D gene TRBD2, 5 bases. This CDR3 spans 14 amino acids. Germline lookup yields CDR1 KGHSH and CDR2 LQKENI. With 3 bases removed from V and 6 bases from J, the gap between germline ends came to 15 bases. CDR3 sequence reads: CASSPADGSFEQYF. CDR3 DNA: TGTGCCAGCTCACCCGCCGATGGGAGCTTCGAGCAGTACTTC.

The CDR3 spells CASSEAVADTQYF. CDR3 sequence (DNA): TGTGCCAGCAGTGAAGCTGTAGCAGACACCCAGTACTTC. This chain joins TRBV2 and TRBJ2-5; D gene unclear. Germline-derived CDR1 and CDR2 are SNHLY and FYNNEI. CDR3 length: 13 amino acids. Deletions cut 0 bases from V and 8 bases from J, with 10 bases between.

The V call is TRBV7-2, the J call TRBJ2-7; 11 positions match TRBD1. The CDR3 has 17 amino acids. Germline loops: CDR1 SGHTA, CDR2 FQGNSA. The trim removed 1 base at V and 2 bases at J, leaving 7 bases unmatched. The CDR3 bases are TGTGCCAGCAGCTTAGTTGGGACAGGGGGTTTCGCCTACGAGCAGTACTTC. This gives the protein CASSLVGTGGFAYEQYF.

The chain uses TRBV10-3 and TRBJ2-7; a possible D gene is TRBD2 (6 bases). The CDR3 sequence is 13 residues long. Per germline, CDR1 ENHRY and CDR2 SYGVKD. The V end lost 11 bases, the J end lost 0 bases, and 14 bases lay between the germline ends. This CDR3 is CAASSGSSYEQYF. CDR3 DNA: TGTGCCGCAAGTAGCGGAAGCTCCTACGAGCAGTACTTC.

This sequence joins TRBV7-9 and TRBJ1-4; possible D gene TRBD1, 5 bases. V dropped 3 bases and J dropped 1 base, with 15 bases sitting between them. In germline, CDR1 is SEHNR, CDR2 FQNEAQ (reference sequence). CDR3 size: 17 residues. CDR3 in DNA: TGTGCCAGCAGCTTGACGGGGCTTGTTGGAACTAATGAAAAACTGTTTTTT. It is translated as CASSLTGLVGTNEKLFF.

The sample holds a few counts of this clonotype. The J gene is TRBJ2-3, the V gene TRBV2; possible D gene TRBD2, 6 bases. Germline CDR1 reads SNHLY; CDR2 reads FYNNEI. The CDR3 runs to 14 residues. V was pared by 7 bases and J by 2 bases, with 13 bases between. The DNA of the CDR3 is TGTGCCAGCATTAAGCGGGCTCACACAGATACGCAGTATTTT. Translated: CASIKRAHTDTQYF. The full variable domain, its missing parts supplied by reference TRBV2 and TRBJ2-3, is EPEVTQTPSHQVTQMGQEVILRCVPISNHLYFYWYRQILGQKVEFLVSFYNNEISEKSEIFDDQFSVERPDGSNFTLKIRSTKLEDSAMYFCASIKRAHTDTQYFGPGTRLTVL.